This entry lists 14 T cell receptor beta chains sequenced from one sample in a study of T-cell memory formation after mild COVID-19 (dated by TCRdb to the early 2020s). The library came from 5' RACE. Sequenced using an Illumina NovaSeq 6000. TCRdb took the public reads, trimmed them with fastp at Q25, ran MiXCR for clone calling and kept in-frame beta chains. Entries that share a CDR3 protein sequence are merged under the most common genes and DNA. The sample records around 190,000 distinct CDR3 sequences, about 18% of which are singletons. Clones ranked in the top ten supply roughly 4% of the sample. The specimen was PBMCs or a T cell subset sorted from them (not recorded which). Source of these receptors: a man younger than 35 who had mild COVID-19 (a few samples of this study predate the infection). The sample titles of this study are shuffled in the database, so cell type and time point are left out; the donor was told from shared clones.

This clonotype was observed a few times. The V and J genes are TRBV28 and TRBJ1-2; 7 nucleotides line up with TRBD1. Germline trimming cut 6 bases from V and 8 bases from J; bases unmatched to any gene: 6. The germline V gene has CDR1 MDHEN and CDR2 SYDVKM. CDR3 length: 12 residues. CDR3 region: CASSIPGQGYTF. The CDR3 region has the DNA TGTGCCAGCAGCATTCCGGGACAGGGCTACACCTTC.

The genes are TRBV5-5 and TRBJ2-7, with D unresolved. Germline CDR1 and CDR2: SGHKS and YYEKEE (reference sequence). Trimming removed 6 bases from V and 0 bases from J, with 7 bases in between. The CDR3 covers 12 residues. The CDR3 DNA reads as TGTGCCAGCACCCGAGACTCCTACGAGCAGTACTTC. Translation: CASTRDSYEQYF.

This clonotype was seen at least ten times. The rearrangement uses TRBV5-1 and TRBJ2-3; 8 bases fit TRBD2. Germline V gives CDR1 SGHRS, CDR2 YFSETQ. This CDR3 comprises 17 residues. The V segment lost 0 bases and the J segment 0 bases; nucleotides outside the gene matches: 6. CDR3 region: CASSLGISGKSTDTQYF. The CDR3 DNA sequence: TGCGCCAGCAGCTTGGGGATTAGCGGGAAAAGCACAGATACGCAGTATTTT. The full variable domain, with the rest looked up from reference TRBV5-1 and TRBJ2-3, is KAGVTQTPRYLIKTRGQQVTLSCSPISGHRSVSWYQQTPGQGLQFLFEYFSETQRNKGNFPGRFSGRQFSNSRSEMNVSTLELGDSALYLCASSLGISGKSTDTQYFGPGTRLTVL.

This chain links TRBV19 with TRBJ1-2; D may be TRBD1 (6 bases). Germline CDR1 is LNHDA and CDR2 is SQIVND (reference sequence). The V gene lost 9 bases and the J gene lost 5 bases, with 13 bases spanning the gap. The CDR3 contains 12 residues. This chain's CDR3 is CASRGADYGYTF. CDR3 nucleotide sequence: TGTGCCAGCCGGGGGGCAGATTATGGCTACACCTTC.

This clonotype has at least ten counts. The chain is built from TRBV10-3 and TRBJ2-7; 11 bases agree with TRBD1. The germline CDR1 and CDR2 sequences are ENHRY and SYGVKD. CDR3 length: 14 amino acids. Losses at the gene ends were 4 bases for V and 5 bases for J; bases not matched to a gene: 4. The DNA for the CDR3 is TGTGCCATCAGTGGAGGACAGGGGGCAAACGAGCAGTACGTC. Its protein is CAISGGQGANEQYV.

The chain uses TRBV18 and TRBJ2-7; D is undetermined. With 2 bases removed from V and 2 bases from J, the gap between germline ends came to 13 bases. The CDR3 totals 15 residues. Germline V CDR1 and CDR2: KGHSH, LQKENI. The CDR3 DNA follows: TGTGCCAGCTCACCAGCCCTGACAAAGACCTACGAGCAGTACTTC. This sequence encodes CASSPALTKTYEQYF. The complete variable domain, with remaining parts taken from reference TRBV18 and TRBJ2-7, reads NAGVMQNPRHLVRRRGQEARLRCSPMKGHSHVYWYRQLPEEGLKFMVYLQKENIIDESGMPKERFSAEFPKEGPSILRIQQVVRGDSAAYFCASSPALTKTYEQYFGPGTRLTVT.

This chain links TRBV7-6 with TRBJ2-3; 8 bases align to TRBD1. The CDR3 extends over 13 amino acids. V was clipped by 5 bases and J by 10 bases; unmatched bases: 8. Looked up from germline, CDR1 is SGHVS and CDR2 is FNYEAQ. The CDR3 loop reads CASSSDRGLPQYF. CDR3 in DNA: TGTGCCAGCAGCAGCGACAGGGGCCTACCGCAGTATTTT.

This rearrangement joins TRBV6-2 or TRBV6-3 to TRBJ1-2, with 8 positions matching TRBD1. CDR3 size: 15 residues. Germline V gene lookup returns CDR1 MNHEY and CDR2 SVGEGT. Germline trimming cut 5 bases from V and 8 bases from J; bases unmatched to any gene: 13. CDR3 loop: CASSVPDRGLRGYTF. CDR3 nucleotides: TGTGCCAGCAGTGTCCCAGACAGGGGCCTGAGGGGCTACACCTTC.

The V call is TRBV30, the J call TRBJ2-7; D possibly corresponds to TRBD1 (6 bases). Germline V gives CDR1 GTSNPN, CDR2 SVGIG (reference sequence). V dropped 3 bases and J dropped 4 bases, with 34 bases sitting between them. This CDR3 comprises 20 residues. In DNA, the CDR3 is TGTGCCTGGAGCGATATTATGTCGCGAATACAGAATGGGGGCGTTTACGAGCAGTACTTC. This codes for CAWSDIMSRIQNGGVYEQYF.

The chain is built from TRBV27 and TRBJ1-2; 12 nucleotides line up with TRBD1. J was trimmed by 8 bases and V by 6 bases; bases with no gene match: 16. Germline V gene data show CDR1 as MNHEY and CDR2 as SMNVEV (reference sequence). The CDR3 runs 17 residues. The CDR3 DNA reads as TGTGCCAGCAGCCTAGGGATCCGGGACAGGGGGCTCCTGGGCTACACCTTC. It is translated as CASSLGIRDRGLLGYTF.

This clonotype has just a few counts. This sequence joins TRBV4-2 and TRBJ1-5; 10 bases fit TRBD1. This CDR3 has 16 residues. Germline V CDR1 and CDR2: LGHNA, YNFKEQ. After removal of 4 bases from V and 3 bases from J, the junction contained 6 bases not matched to a gene. This CDR3 reads CASSPGQGVYNQPQHF. The CDR3 DNA is TGTGCCAGCAGCCCTGGACAGGGGGTCTACAATCAGCCCCAGCATTTT.

In this sample, this clonotype turned up a few times. The chain combines TRBV30 with TRBJ2-7; 7 nucleotides match TRBD1. The CDR3 contains 19 residues. V lost 0 bases, J lost 3 bases, and 20 bases stayed unmatched. The germline V gene has CDR1 GTSNPN and CDR2 SVGIG (reference sequence). The CDR3 loop reads CAWSVRAGGSPTRRYEQYF. The CDR3 DNA is TGTGCCTGGAGTGTACGGGCAGGGGGATCTCCAACCCGTCGCTACGAGCAGTACTTC.

This clonotype has more than one count but fewer than ten. Here the CDR3 DNA reads TGTGCCAGCAGACGGGAGACGGGGAACACCATATATTTT. Translating gives CASRRETGNTIYF. This chain connects TRBV7-2 to TRBJ1-3, with unresolved D. Germline CDR1 is SGHTA and CDR2 is FQGNSA. Trimming took 6 bases from V and 7 from J, leaving 13 bases between them. CDR3 length: 13 amino acids. Variable domain in full (rest from reference TRBV7-2 and TRBJ1-3): GAGVSQSPSNKVTEKGKDVELRCDPISGHTALYWYRQSLGQGLEFLIYFQGNSAPDKSGLPSDRFSAERTGGSVSTLTIQRTQQEDSAVYLCASRRETGNTIYFGEGSWLTVV.

This clonotype was observed a few times. The chain combines TRBV29-1 with TRBJ2-7, with D possibly matching TRBD2 (5 bases). V was shortened by 4 bases and J by 3 bases, with 7 bases between the two germline ends. The CDR3 has 11 residues. Looked up from germline, CDR1 is SQVTM and CDR2 is ANQGSEA. Written as DNA, the CDR3 is TGCAGCGTTGGCGAGGGCTACGAGCAGTACTTC. Translated: CSVGEGYEQYF.